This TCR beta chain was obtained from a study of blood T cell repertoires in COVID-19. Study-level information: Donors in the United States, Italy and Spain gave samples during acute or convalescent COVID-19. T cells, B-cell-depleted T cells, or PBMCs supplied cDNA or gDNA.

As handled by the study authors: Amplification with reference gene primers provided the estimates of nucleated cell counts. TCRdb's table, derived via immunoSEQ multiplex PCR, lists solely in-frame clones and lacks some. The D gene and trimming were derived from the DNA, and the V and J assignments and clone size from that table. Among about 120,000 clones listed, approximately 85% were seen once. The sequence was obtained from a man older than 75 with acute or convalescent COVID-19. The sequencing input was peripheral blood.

The CDR3 DNA is TGTGCCATCAGTGAGTTTTCTAGCACAGATACGCAGTATTTT. It specifies CAISEFSSTDTQYF. The J gene is TRBJ2-3, the V gene TRBV10-3, with D hard to call. The CDR3 has 14 amino acids. Trimming left V 1 base short and J 0 bases short, with 5 bases between. Germline CDR1 reads ENHRY; CDR2 reads SYGVKD.